This record concerns one T cell receptor beta chain sequence. No antigen is known for it. No base quality information exists; no much larger clone differs at one position. Library preparation employed the immunoSEQ multiplex PCR assay. Not all clones reach the TCRdb copy of this immuneACCESS table, which keeps in-frame sequences only. Checked studies attribute under half of the gap to unresolved V genes and leave the rest unexplained. The sample table shows about 88,000 clones, and 72% are seen once. The ten most abundant clones make up around 15% of the sample. The CDR3, from cysteine to phenylalanine, totals 11 residues. The DNA shown is the 33-base CDR3, in frame from base 1. As encoded in the germline V gene, CDR1 is SGHRS while CDR2 is YFSETQ. The junction shows trimming of 0 bases on V and 6 bases on J, plus 3 bases between the germline ends. The sample comes from a study of radiotherapy plus CTLA-4 blockade in lung cancer (dated by TCRdb to the late 2010s). Concerning the study at large: Objective responses occurred in more than 15% of enrolled patients, and roughly 30% achieved disease control.

The study at large found these results: The strongest predictors of response were reported to be early dynamic shifts in blood T cell clones along with a rise in serum interferon-beta following radiation. After treatment with radiotherapy and ipilimumab, TCR clones that originated in tumors expanded in peripheral blood.

The study tested focal radiation therapy combined with CTLA-4 blockade (ipilimumab) in patients with chemo-refractory metastatic non-small-cell lung cancer. Recombination joined TRBV5-1 with TRBJ2-5; the D gene cannot be named for sure. Sequenced here: peripheral blood, sampled from a patient treated with radiotherapy plus ipilimumab. The source of this sequence is a human donor with non-small cell lung cancer that progressed on radiotherapy plus ipilimumab. The CDR3 loop reads CASSLEQTQYF. The DNA reads as follows: TGCGCCAGCAGCTTGGAGCAGACCCAGTACTTC. Reference TRBV5-1 and TRBJ2-5 proteins supply the regions before and after the CDR3; the full variable domain is: KAGVTQTPRYLIKTRGQQVTLSCSPISGHRSVSWYQQTPGQGLQFLFEYFSETQRNKGNFPGRFSGRQFSNSRSEMNVSTLELGDSALYLCASSLEQTQYFGPGTRLLVL.